Sequencing of this T cell receptor beta chain was carried out in a study of Siglec-9 on CD8 T cells in melanoma (dated by TCRdb to about 2019). For context, the study as a whole: Siglec-9 expression on CD8+ T cells and the role of Siglec-9 in regulating T cells in the melanoma tumor microenvironment were investigated in the study. What the work shows at the level of the full study, not this receptor alone: An effector memory CD8+ T-cell subset that appeared to accumulate within melanoma tumors was reported to be marked and regulated by Siglec-9.

The CDR3 runs 13 residues from the cysteine to the phenylalanine. The read is trimmed to its CDR3 DNA, 39 bases read in frame from base 1. V is cut back by 2 bases and J by 3 bases, with 1 base in the junction unmatched. Taken from the germline V gene (reference sequence), the CDR1 and CDR2 loops are SEHNR and FQNEAQ. To note about this clone: It lacks a known antigen. Per-nucleotide qualities are absent, and no much larger clonotype sits a single base away. This sample also contains other DNA sequences that code for the same CDR3.

Preparation of the library involved the immunoSEQ multiplex PCR assay. Held by TCRdb, this immuneACCESS table contains in-frame sequences only and omits some clones. Under half of the omission traces to an unresolved V gene where checked; the cause of the rest is unknown. For this sample there are 30,000 to 45,000 clones; more than 65% appear just once. Clones ranked in the top ten supply around 1.8% of the sample. This sequence uses TRBV7-9 and TRBJ2-7, and TRBD1 matches 7 of the central bases. The sample comprised Siglec-9- CD8+ T cells sorted from blood. Taken with the paper, the label for cell subset or site translates to: CD8 T cells lacking Siglec-9. This TCR derives from a human donor in good health. The sequence in DNA is TGTGCCAGCAGCTTACAGGGGGACTACGAGCAGTACTTC. Its coded protein is CASSLQGDYEQYF.